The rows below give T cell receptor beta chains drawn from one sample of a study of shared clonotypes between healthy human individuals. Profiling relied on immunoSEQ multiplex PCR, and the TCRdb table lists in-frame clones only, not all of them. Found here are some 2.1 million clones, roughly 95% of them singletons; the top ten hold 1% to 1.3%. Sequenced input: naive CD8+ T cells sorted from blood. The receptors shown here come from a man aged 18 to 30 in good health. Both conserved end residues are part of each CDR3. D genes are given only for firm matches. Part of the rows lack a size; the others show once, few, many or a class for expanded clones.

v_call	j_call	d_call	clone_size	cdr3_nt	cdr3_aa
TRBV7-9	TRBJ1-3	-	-	TGTGCCAGCAGCCCTCCTCAGGGTGACGGGGGAAACACCATATATTTT	CASSPPQGDGGNTIYF
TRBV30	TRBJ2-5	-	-	TGTGCCTGGAGTGACCCCCGAAGGGGGGGAGTATGGGAGGAGACCCAGTACTTC	CAWSDPRRGGVWEETQYF
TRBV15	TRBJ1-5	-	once	TGTGCCACCAGCAGAATCAGGGCGGAAGATTATAGCAATCAGCCCCAGCATTTT	CATSRIRAEDYSNQPQHF
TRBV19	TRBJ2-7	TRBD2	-	TGTGCCAGTAGTCCGGCTAGCGGAGCGTACGAGCAGTACTTC	CASSPASGAYEQYF
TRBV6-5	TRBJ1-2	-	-	TGTGCCAGTCAGGGGAACTATGGCTACACCTTC	CASQGNYGYTF
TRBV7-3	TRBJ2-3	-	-	TGTGCCAGCAGCGCAACCATAACAGATACGCAGTATTTT	CASSATITDTQYF
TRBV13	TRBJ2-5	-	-	TGTGCCAGCAGTCATCGCCTACAAGAGACCCAGTACTTC	CASSHRLQETQYF
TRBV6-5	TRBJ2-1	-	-	TGTGCCAGCAGTTACGGCTACTACAATGAGCAGTTCTTC	CASSYGYYNEQFF
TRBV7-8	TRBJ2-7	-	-	TGTGCCAGCAGCTTAGGAGTCAGGGTAGGAGCCTACGAGCAGTACTTC	CASSLGVRVGAYEQYF
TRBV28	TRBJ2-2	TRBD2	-	TGTGCCAGCATATCGCGGGGGGGCTGGACCGGGGAGCTGTTTTTT	CASISRGGWTGELFF
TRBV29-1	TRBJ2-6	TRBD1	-	TGCAGCGTTGAAGATAGACAGGGAAGCTCTGGGGCCAACGTCCTGACTTTC	CSVEDRQGSSGANVLTF
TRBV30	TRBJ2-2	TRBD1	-	TGTGCCTGGAGAGGACAGGGGGCTCTTAACACCGGGGAGCTGTTTTTT	CAWRGQGALNTGELFF
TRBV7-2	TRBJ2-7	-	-	TGTGCCAGCAGCTCCGCGGGTTATCCCTACGAGCAGTACTTC	CASSSAGYPYEQYF
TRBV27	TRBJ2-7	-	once	TGTGCCACCTCCCTGAAAGGGCGGGGATACTACGAGCAGTACTTC	CATSLKGRGYYEQYF
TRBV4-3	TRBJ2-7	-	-	TGCGCCAGCAGCCAAGATCGGTTAGCGTGGGAGCAGTACTTC	CASSQDRLAWEQYF
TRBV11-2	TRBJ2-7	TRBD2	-	TGTGCCAGCAGTTCGTTTGGCAGACTAGCGAGGGGAACGCCCTACGAGCAGTACTTC	CASSSFGRLARGTPYEQYF
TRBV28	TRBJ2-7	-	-	TGTGCCAGCAGTTCTGGGATTACCTACGAGCAGTACTTC	CASSSGITYEQYF
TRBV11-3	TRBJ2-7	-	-	TGTGCCAGCTTTCGAGGCAGCTCCTACGAGCAGTACTTC	CASFRGSSYEQYF
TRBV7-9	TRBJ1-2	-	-	TGTGCCAGCAGCCCCCCGGGGGCGTTGGGCTACACCTTC	CASSPPGALGYTF
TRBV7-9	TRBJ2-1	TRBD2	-	TGTGCCAGCAGCCGTCCCTTCCGGGACTATAACAATGAGCAGTTCTTC	CASSRPFRDYNNEQFF
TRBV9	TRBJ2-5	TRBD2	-	TGTGCCAGCGGTCTCTCGGGGGGGCCCACGGAGGCCCAGTACTTC	CASGLSGGPTEAQYF
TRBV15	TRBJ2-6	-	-	TGTGCCACCAGCAGAGGCTTCGACAGACTGAGCTCTGGGGCCAACGTCCTGACTTTC	CATSRGFDRLSSGANVLTF
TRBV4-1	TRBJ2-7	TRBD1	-	TGCGCCAGCAGCCAAGGGGACAGTTCCTACGAGCAGTACTTC	CASSQGDSSYEQYF
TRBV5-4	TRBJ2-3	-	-	TGTGCCAGCAGCTTGGTGGGACTCGAGGGGACAGATACGCAGTATTTT	CASSLVGLEGTDTQYF
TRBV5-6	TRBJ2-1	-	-	TGTGCCAGCAGCCGGGACGTTCAGGACAATGAGCAGTTCTTC	CASSRDVQDNEQFF
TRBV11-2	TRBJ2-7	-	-	TGTGCCAGCAGCTTAGTCGGCCAGGGCGACGACGAGCAGTACTTC	CASSLVGQGDDEQYF
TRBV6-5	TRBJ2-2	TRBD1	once	TGTGCCAGCAGTCAAGGACAGGGGAACACCGGGGAGCTGTTTTTT	CASSQGQGNTGELFF
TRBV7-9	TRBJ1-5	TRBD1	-	TGTGCCAGCAGCGGCTTCCCGACAGGGATGAATCAGCCCCAGCATTTT	CASSGFPTGMNQPQHF
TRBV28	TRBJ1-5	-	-	TGTGCCAGCAGAATCTACAATCAGCCCCAGCATTTT	CASRIYNQPQHF
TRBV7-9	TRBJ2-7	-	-	TGTGCCAGCAGCCACACAGGGAGCTCCTACGAGCAGTACTTC	CASSHTGSSYEQYF
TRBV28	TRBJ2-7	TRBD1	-	TGTGCCAGCAGTTCCCGATCGACAGGGACCTACGAGCAGTACTTC	CASSSRSTGTYEQYF
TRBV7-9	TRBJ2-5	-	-	TGTGCCAGCAGCTTGGTAGGAGAGACCCAGTACTTC	CASSLVGETQYF
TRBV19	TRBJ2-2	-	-	TGTGCCAGTAGTCCGCTGAACACCGGGGAGCTGTTTTTT	CASSPLNTGELFF
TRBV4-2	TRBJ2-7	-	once	TGTGCCAGCAGCCAAGATCGAGGGGGGGCTTCCTACGAGCAGTACTTC	CASSQDRGGASYEQYF
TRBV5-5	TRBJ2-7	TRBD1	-	TGTGCCAGCAGCTCGGGACAGACCTTCTACGAGCAGTACTTC	CASSSGQTFYEQYF
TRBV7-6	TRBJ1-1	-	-	TGTGCCAGCAGCTTAGTGTGGGACATGAACACTGAAGCTTTCTTT	CASSLVWDMNTEAFF
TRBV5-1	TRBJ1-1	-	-	TGCGCCAGCAGCCCCCTCGGCGCGAACACTGAAGCTTTCTTT	CASSPLGANTEAFF
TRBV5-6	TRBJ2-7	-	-	TGTGCCAGCAGCTCGGGAGTACCCTACGAGCAGTACTTC	CASSSGVPYEQYF
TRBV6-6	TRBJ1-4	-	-	TGTGCCAGCAGGTATAATGAAAAACTGTTTTTT	CASRYNEKLFF
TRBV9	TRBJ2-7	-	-	TGTGCCAGCAGCGTAGGGCAGTTTTCCTACGAGCAGTACTTC	CASSVGQFSYEQYF
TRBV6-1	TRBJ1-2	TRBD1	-	TGTGCCATAGCTACAGGGGGCCTTCAAGGCTACACCTTC	CAIATGGLQGYTF
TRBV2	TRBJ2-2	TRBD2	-	TGTGCCAGCAGTGAACTTCCCGAGCTAGCGGCCGGCCGGGACACCGGGGAGCTGTTTTTT	CASSELPELAAGRDTGELFF
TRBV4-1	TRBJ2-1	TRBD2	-	TGCGCCAGCAGCCCCCCGGGACTAGGTAATGAGCAGTTCTTC	CASSPPGLGNEQFF
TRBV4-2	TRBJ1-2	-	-	TGTGCCAGCAGCCAACCTTGGGGAGGGGTCGGCGGAGGCTACACCTTC	CASSQPWGGVGGGYTF
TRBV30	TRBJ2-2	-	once	TGTGCCGGGATGGCCGGGGAGCTGTTTTTT	CAGMAGELFF
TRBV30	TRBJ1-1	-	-	TGTGCCTGGAGTCTGGTGAACACTGAAGCTTTCTTT	CAWSLVNTEAFF
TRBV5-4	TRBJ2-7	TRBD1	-	TGTGCCAGCAGCCCCCGGGACAGGCTGTACGAGCAGTACTTC	CASSPRDRLYEQYF
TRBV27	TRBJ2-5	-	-	TGTGCCAGCAGTTTAGTATATGGGGCCCTCAGGGAGACCCAGTACTTC	CASSLVYGALRETQYF
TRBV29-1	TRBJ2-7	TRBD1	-	TGCAGCGTGGGACAGGGGTCCCAAGAGCAGTACTTC	CSVGQGSQEQYF
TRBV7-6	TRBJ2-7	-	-	TGTGCCAGCAGCACTAATCTGGGACCGGAGGGCTACGAGCAGTACTTC	CASSTNLGPEGYEQYF
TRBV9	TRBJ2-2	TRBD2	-	TGTGCCAGCAGCGGCGTCGGCGGGAGGTACACCGGGGAGCTGTTTTTT	CASSGVGGRYTGELFF
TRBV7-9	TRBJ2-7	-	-	TGTGCCAGCAGCTTAACACAGAATTACGAGCAGTACTTC	CASSLTQNYEQYF
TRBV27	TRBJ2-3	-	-	TGTGCCAGCAGTTTCCGGGGAACAGATACGCAGTATTTT	CASSFRGTDTQYF
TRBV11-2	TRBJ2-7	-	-	TGTGCCAGCAGCTTAGAGGCGCGCTTAGACAACGAGCAGTACTTC	CASSLEARLDNEQYF
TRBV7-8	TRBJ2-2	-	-	TGTGCCAGCAGCTTACGGCTACCGAACACCGGGGAGCTGTTTTTT	CASSLRLPNTGELFF
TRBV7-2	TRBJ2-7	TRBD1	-	TGTGCCAGCAGCTCCCTGCGAATCCGGACAGGGGAGTACGAGCAGTACTTC	CASSSLRIRTGEYEQYF